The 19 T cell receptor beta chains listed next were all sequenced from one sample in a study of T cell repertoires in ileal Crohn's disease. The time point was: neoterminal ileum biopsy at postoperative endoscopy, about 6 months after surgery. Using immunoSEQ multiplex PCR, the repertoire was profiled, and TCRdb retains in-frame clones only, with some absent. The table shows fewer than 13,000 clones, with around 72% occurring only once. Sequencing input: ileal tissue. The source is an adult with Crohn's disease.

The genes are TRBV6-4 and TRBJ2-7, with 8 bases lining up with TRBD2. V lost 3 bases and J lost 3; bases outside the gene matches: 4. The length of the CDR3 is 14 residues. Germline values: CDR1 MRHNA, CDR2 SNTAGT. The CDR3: CASSEESGGYEQYF. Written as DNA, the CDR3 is TGTGCCAGCAGTGAAGAAAGCGGGGGCTACGAGCAGTACTTC.

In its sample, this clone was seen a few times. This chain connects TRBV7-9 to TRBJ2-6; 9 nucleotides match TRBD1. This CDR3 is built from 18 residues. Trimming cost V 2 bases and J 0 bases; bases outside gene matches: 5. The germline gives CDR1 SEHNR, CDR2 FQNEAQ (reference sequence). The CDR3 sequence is CASSLKGQGFSGANVLTF. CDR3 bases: TGTGCCAGCAGCTTAAAGGGACAGGGATTCTCTGGGGCCAACGTCCTGACTTTC.

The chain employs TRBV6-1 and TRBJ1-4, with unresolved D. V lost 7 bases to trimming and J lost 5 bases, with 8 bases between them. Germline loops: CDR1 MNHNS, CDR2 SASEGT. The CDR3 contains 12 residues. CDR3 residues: CASNLENEKLFF. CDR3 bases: TGTGCCAGCAACTTAGAAAATGAAAAACTGTTTTTT.

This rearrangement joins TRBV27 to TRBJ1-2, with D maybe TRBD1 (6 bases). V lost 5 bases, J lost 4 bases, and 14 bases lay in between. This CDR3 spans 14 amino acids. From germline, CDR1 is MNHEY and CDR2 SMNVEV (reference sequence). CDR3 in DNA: TGTGCCAGCAGTCCCCACCGGGACATCTATGGCTACACCTTC. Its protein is CASSPHRDIYGYTF.

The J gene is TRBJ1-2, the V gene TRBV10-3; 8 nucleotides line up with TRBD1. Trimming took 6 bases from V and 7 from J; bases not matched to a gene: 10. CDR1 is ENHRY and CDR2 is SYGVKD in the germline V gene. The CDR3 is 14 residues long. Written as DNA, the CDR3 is TGTGCCATCAGCAACGCCGCACAGGGGGGTGGCTACACCTTC. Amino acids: CAISNAAQGGGYTF.

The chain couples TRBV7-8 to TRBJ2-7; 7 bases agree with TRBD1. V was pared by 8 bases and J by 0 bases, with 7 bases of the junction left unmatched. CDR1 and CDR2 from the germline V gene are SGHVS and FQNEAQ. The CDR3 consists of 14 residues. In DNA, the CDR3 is TGTGCCAGCGGCGGACAGGTACGCTCCTACGAGCAGTACTTC. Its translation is CASGGQVRSYEQYF.

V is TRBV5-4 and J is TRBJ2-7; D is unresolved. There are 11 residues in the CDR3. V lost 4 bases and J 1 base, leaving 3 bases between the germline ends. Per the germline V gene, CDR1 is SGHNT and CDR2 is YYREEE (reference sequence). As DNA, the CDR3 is TGTGCCAGCAGCCGGTCCTACGAGCAGTACTTC. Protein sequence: CASSRSYEQYF.

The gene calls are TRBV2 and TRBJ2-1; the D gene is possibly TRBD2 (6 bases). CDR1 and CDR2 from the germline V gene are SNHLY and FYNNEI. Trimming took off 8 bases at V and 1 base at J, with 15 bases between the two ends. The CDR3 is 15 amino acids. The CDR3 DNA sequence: TGTGCCAGCGGGAGGCAGGGTGGTTCCTACAATGAGCAGTTCTTC. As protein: CASGRQGGSYNEQFF.

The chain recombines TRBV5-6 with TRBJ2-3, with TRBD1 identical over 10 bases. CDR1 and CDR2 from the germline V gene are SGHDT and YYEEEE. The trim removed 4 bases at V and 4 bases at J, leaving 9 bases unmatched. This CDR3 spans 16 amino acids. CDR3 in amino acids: CASSILGTGAADTQYF. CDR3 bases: TGTGCCAGCAGCATCCTAGGGACAGGGGCCGCAGATACGCAGTATTTT.

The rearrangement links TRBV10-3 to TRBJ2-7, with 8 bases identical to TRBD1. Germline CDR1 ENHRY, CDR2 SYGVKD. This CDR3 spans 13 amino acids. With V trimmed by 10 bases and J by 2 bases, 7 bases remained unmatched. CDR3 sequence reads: CASNPGQAYEQYF. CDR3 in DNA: TGTGCCAGCAACCCGGGACAGGCCTACGAGCAGTACTTC.

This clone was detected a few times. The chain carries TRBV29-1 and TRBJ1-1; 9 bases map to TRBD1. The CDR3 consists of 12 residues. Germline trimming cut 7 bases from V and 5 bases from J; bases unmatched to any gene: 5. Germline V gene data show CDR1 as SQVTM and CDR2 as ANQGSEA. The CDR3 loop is CSAMGQGTEAFF. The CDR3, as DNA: TGCAGCGCGATGGGACAGGGAACTGAAGCTTTCTTT.

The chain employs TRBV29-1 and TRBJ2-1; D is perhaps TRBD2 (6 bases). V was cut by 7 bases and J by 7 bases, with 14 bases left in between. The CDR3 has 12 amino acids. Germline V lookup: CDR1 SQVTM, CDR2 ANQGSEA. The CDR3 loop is CSARLVRNEQFF. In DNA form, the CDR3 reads TGCAGCGCGAGACTAGTTCGAAATGAGCAGTTCTTC.

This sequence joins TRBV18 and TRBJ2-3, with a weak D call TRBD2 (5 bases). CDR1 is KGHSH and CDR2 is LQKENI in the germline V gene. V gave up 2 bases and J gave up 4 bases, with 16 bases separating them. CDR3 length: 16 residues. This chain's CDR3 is CASSPIGPEEADTQYF. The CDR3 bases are TGTGCCAGCTCACCAATCGGACCCGAGGAGGCAGATACGCAGTATTTT.

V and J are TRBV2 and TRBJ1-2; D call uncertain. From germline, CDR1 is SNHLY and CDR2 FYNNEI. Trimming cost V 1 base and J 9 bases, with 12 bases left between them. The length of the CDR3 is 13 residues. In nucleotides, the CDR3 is TGTGCCAGCAGTGAAGGTGTTTTTGCGCGCTACACCTTC. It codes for CASSEGVFARYTF.

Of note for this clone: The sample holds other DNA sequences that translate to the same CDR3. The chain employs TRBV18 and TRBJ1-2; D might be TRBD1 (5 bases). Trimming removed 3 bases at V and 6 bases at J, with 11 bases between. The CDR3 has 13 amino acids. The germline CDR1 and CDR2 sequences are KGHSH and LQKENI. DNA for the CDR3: TGTGCCAGCTCACCGGGGCAGCGGGATGGCTACACCTTC. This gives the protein CASSPGQRDGYTF.

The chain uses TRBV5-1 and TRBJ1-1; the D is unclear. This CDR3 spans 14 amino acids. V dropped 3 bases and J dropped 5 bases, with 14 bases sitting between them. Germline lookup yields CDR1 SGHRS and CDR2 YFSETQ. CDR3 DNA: TGCGCCAGCAGCTCAGGTCGCGGGAGGACTGAAGCTTTCTTT. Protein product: CASSSGRGRTEAFF.

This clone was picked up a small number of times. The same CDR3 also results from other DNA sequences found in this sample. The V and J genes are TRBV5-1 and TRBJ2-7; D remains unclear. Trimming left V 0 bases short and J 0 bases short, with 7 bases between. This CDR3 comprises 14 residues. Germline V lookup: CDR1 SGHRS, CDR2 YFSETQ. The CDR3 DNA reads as TGCGCCAGCAGCTTGGATCCGAGCTCCTACGAGCAGTACTTC. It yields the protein CASSLDPSSYEQYF.

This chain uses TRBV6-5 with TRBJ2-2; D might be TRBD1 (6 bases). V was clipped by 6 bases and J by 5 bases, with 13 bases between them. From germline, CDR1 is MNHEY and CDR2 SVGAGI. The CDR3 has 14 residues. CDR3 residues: CASRPDRQTGELFF. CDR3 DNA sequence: TGTGCCAGCAGACCCGACAGGCAAACCGGGGAGCTGTTTTTT.

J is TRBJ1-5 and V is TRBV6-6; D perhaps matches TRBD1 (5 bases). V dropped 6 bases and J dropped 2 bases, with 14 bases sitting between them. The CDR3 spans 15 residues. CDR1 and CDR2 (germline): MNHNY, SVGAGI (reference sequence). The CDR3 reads CASSLKWGGNQPQHF. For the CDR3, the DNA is TGTGCCAGCAGCCTGAAGTGGGGGGGCAATCAGCCCCAGCATTTT.